The 23 T cell receptor beta chains below come from one sample, sequenced in a study of blood T cell repertoires in COVID-19. Only in-frame clones appear in the TCRdb table, and some are missing; sequencing was by immunoSEQ multiplex PCR. The profile shows 150,000 or so clones, 85% to 90% of them singletons. The material sequenced was peripheral blood. These receptors were obtained from a woman in her 70s with acute or convalescent COVID-19.

The V call is TRBV29-1, the J call TRBJ1-1; D is ambiguous. The germline CDR1 and CDR2 sequences are SQVTM and ANQGSEA. The CDR3 consists of 14 residues. The V end lost 5 bases, the J end lost 1 base, and 14 bases lay between the germline ends. CDR3 region: CSVRSGSWNTEAFF. In nucleotides, the CDR3 is TGCAGCGTTCGATCGGGGTCCTGGAACACTGAAGCTTTCTTT.

In this sample, this clone turned up once. This chain joins TRBV28 and TRBJ1-1, with D maybe TRBD1 (5 bases). This CDR3 contains 16 residues. V was cut by 4 bases and J by 1 base, with 16 bases left in between. Per germline, CDR1 MDHEN and CDR2 SYDVKM. The CDR3 bases are TGTGCCAGCAGTTCCGCGCAGGGCAGACCGAACACTGAAGCTTTCTTT. It is translated as CASSSAQGRPNTEAFF.

The sample holds one count of this clone. The J gene is TRBJ1-1, the V gene TRBV3-1 (or the pseudogene TRBV3-2); D is unclear. Trimming shortened V by 4 bases and J by 1 base, and 7 bases separated the two germline ends. Germline CDR1 is LGHDT and CDR2 is YNNKEL (reference sequence). The CDR3 has 13 amino acids. The CDR3 is CASSPQTNTEAFF. The CDR3 DNA reads TGTGCCAGCAGCCCACAAACGAACACTGAAGCTTTCTTT.

This chain links TRBV28 with TRBJ2-7; 9 nucleotides match TRBD1. Per germline, CDR1 MDHEN and CDR2 SYDVKM. This CDR3 comprises 16 residues. Trimming at V came to 3 bases and at J to 6 bases, leaving 12 bases not matched to a gene. CDR3 in DNA: TGTGCCAGCAGTTTTGCTGCCGCCGGGACAGGGATCGAGCAGTACTTC. This gives the protein CASSFAAAGTGIEQYF.

V usage is TRBV7-9 and J usage is TRBJ2-1, with 9 bases that match TRBD2. The CDR3 is made up of 17 amino acids. Trimming took 5 bases from V and 9 from J; bases not matched to a gene: 17. Per germline, CDR1 SEHNR and CDR2 FQNEAQ (reference sequence). The CDR3 loop is CASSRTKIAGVEVEQFF. DNA of the CDR3: TGTGCCAGCAGCCGTACAAAAATAGCGGGAGTAGAAGTTGAGCAGTTCTTC.

The V gene is TRBV2, the J gene TRBJ1-1; 9 nucleotides line up with TRBD1. CDR1 SNHLY and CDR2 FYNNEI come from the germline V gene. The CDR3 is 14 residues long. The V and J ends lost 6 bases and 6 bases, in that order; junction bases with no gene match: 8. In nucleotides, the CDR3 is TGTGCCAGCAGCCCGGGACAGGGCGTCGCTGAAGCTTTCTTT. Translated: CASSPGQGVAEAFF.

The genes are TRBV3-1 (or the pseudogene TRBV3-2) and TRBJ1-2; D is unresolved. The CDR3 covers 16 residues. Germline loops: CDR1 LGHDT, CDR2 YNNKEL (reference sequence). Trimming cost V 1 base and J 4 bases, with 16 bases left between them. DNA for the CDR3: TGTGCCAGCAGCCAAGGGGCGACGGGGAAGTTCTATGGCTACACCTTC. Translating gives CASSQGATGKFYGYTF.

The chain couples TRBV3-1 (or the pseudogene TRBV3-2) to TRBJ1-2, with a tentative D call TRBD1 (6 bases). This CDR3 spans 16 amino acids. V lost 3 bases, J lost 6 bases, and 20 bases lay in between. Germline V gene data show CDR1 as LGHDT and CDR2 as YNNKEL (reference sequence). CDR3 sequence (DNA): TGTGCCAGCAGCCATCAAGTTCTACAGGGCTTCGATGGCTACACCTTC. The encoded protein is CASSHQVLQGFDGYTF.

This clone was seen a single time. The V and J genes are TRBV7-8 and TRBJ1-6; D is undetermined. Germline V gene data show CDR1 as SGHVS and CDR2 as FQNEAQ. The CDR3 has 14 residues. V was trimmed by 3 bases and J by 2 bases, leaving 5 bases between them. Here the CDR3 DNA reads TGTGCCAGCAGCTTGGGCCCCTATAATTCACCCCTCCACTTT. It translates to CASSLGPYNSPLHF.

As concerns this clone: The sample holds other DNA sequences that translate to the same CDR3. This chain links TRBV5-1 with TRBJ2-3; D remains unclear. Germline values: CDR1 SGHRS, CDR2 YFSETQ. The CDR3 is made up of 15 amino acids. Between the trimmed V and J ends, which lost 4 bases and 3 bases, there was a span of 15 bases. The CDR3 spells CASSRDGGRTDTQYF. The DNA of the CDR3 is TGCGCCAGCAGCCGAGACGGCGGTCGGACAGATACGCAGTATTTT.

The chain recombines TRBV4-1 with TRBJ2-5; TRBD2 aligns across 7 bases. V lost 1 base and J lost 4; bases outside the gene matches: 9. This CDR3 is 16 amino acids long. Germline V lookup: CDR1 MGHRA, CDR2 YSYEKL. The CDR3 loop is CASSQVGSGRGETQYF. The CDR3 bases are TGCGCCAGCAGCCAAGTCGGTAGCGGGCGGGGAGAGACCCAGTACTTC.

The genes are TRBV2 and TRBJ1-2; weak D call: TRBD1 (6 bases). The germline V gene encodes CDR1 SNHLY and CDR2 FYNNEI. The CDR3 runs 14 residues. Between the trimmed V and J ends, which lost 2 bases and 2 bases, there was a span of 9 bases. In DNA form, the CDR3 reads TGTGCCAGCAGTGAAAGGACAGCCAACTATGGCTACACCTTC. It specifies CASSERTANYGYTF.

The chain has TRBV19 and TRBJ2-5; TRBD1 agrees at 8 bases. V trimming: 5 bases; J trimming: 4 bases; junction bases outside the gene matches: 6. Germline V CDR1 and CDR2: LNHDA, SQIVND (reference sequence). The CDR3 extends over 14 amino acids. The CDR3, as DNA: TGTGCCAGTAGTGCTAGTGACAGGGGAGAGACCCAGTACTTC. It encodes CASSASDRGETQYF. The complete variable domain, with remaining parts taken from reference TRBV19 and TRBJ2-5, reads DGGITQSPKYLFRKEGQNVTLSCEQNLNHDAMYWYRQDPGQGLRLIYYSQIVNDFQKGDIAEGYSVSREKKESFPLTVTSAQKNPTAFYLCASSASDRGETQYFGPGTRLLVL.

The chain couples TRBV19 to TRBJ1-5; 7 bases match TRBD1. The CDR3 is 15 amino acids. Germline assignment: CDR1 LNHDA and CDR2 SQIVND (reference sequence). Unmatched junction bases numbered 7, after V lost 1 base and J lost 7 bases. The CDR3 coding sequence is TGTGCCAGTAGTATAGCTAAGGGGGCACAACAGCCCCAGCATTTT. This translates into CASSIAKGAQQPQHF.

This clone was found once. The gene calls are TRBV5-6 and TRBJ2-7; weak D call: TRBD2 (6 bases). The germline V and J ends were trimmed by 1 base and 2 bases, with 16 bases remaining between them. The CDR3 covers 16 residues. Germline values: CDR1 SGHDT, CDR2 YYEEEE. The CDR3 DNA is TGTGCCAGCAGCTTGATCCCCGGGACTGGGGCCTACGAGCAGTACTTC. Residues: CASSLIPGTGAYEQYF.

The CDR3 region has the DNA TGTGCCAGCAGCTTCGAACAAAACTATGGCTACACCTTC. Its translation: CASSFEQNYGYTF. V gene TRBV6-5 combines with J gene TRBJ1-2; D not resolved. The CDR3 sequence is 13 residues long. Germline V gene data show CDR1 as MNHEY and CDR2 as SVGAGI. Trimming took 6 bases from V and 2 from J, leaving 10 bases between them.

This clone occurred once. The J gene is TRBJ1-2, the V gene TRBV28, with D possibly TRBD1 on 5 matching bases. The CDR3 runs to 13 residues. Trimming took 3 bases from V and 7 from J, leaving 12 bases between them. Germline assignment: CDR1 MDHEN and CDR2 SYDVKM. CDR3 sequence (DNA): TGTGCCAGCAGTTTGATTCGGGGGGTTGGCTACACCTTC. It is translated as CASSLIRGVGYTF.

The rearrangement joins TRBV4-3 to TRBJ2-2, with 10 bases aligning to TRBD2. Germline V lookup: CDR1 LGHNA, CDR2 YSLEER. The length of the CDR3 is 16 residues. V was pared by 4 bases and J by 0 bases, with 2 bases of the junction left unmatched. The CDR3 DNA sequence: TGCGCCAGCAGCCTGAGCGGGGGGGCGAACACCGGGGAGCTGTTTTTT. It is translated as CASSLSGGANTGELFF.

This chain connects TRBV27 to TRBJ1-5; 7 bases line up with TRBD1. The CDR3 is 15 residues long. Germline CDR1 and CDR2: MNHEY and SMNVEV (reference sequence). V shed 2 bases and J 4 bases; nucleotides not matched to a gene: 5. CDR3 region: CASSLRGQQNQPQHF. CDR3 sequence (DNA): TGTGCCAGCAGTTTAAGGGGACAGCAGAATCAGCCCCAGCATTTT.

The chain recombines TRBV7-9 with TRBJ1-2; possibly TRBD1 for D (5 bases). V was trimmed by 1 base and J by 5 bases, leaving 14 bases between them. This CDR3 comprises 15 residues. Germline CDR1 SEHNR, CDR2 FQNEAQ (reference sequence). As DNA, the CDR3 is TGTGCCAGCAGCTTAGAATGGGACTCGGCGTATGGCTACACCTTC. Translating gives CASSLEWDSAYGYTF.

This chain uses TRBV7-2 with TRBJ1-3; no clear D. There are 14 residues in the CDR3. V was clipped by 6 bases and J by 2 bases, with 11 bases between them. Germline CDR1 SGHTA, CDR2 FQGNSA. The CDR3 spells CASRLELAGNTIYF. CDR3 sequence (DNA): TGTGCCAGCAGGTTGGAGCTAGCTGGAAACACCATATATTTT.

This rearrangement joins TRBV6-6 to TRBJ1-6; 9 bases agree with TRBD1. Per germline, CDR1 MNHNY and CDR2 SVGAGI (reference sequence). The CDR3 length is 18 residues. V dropped 5 bases and J dropped 10; count of bases not matched to a gene: 18. CDR3 residues: CASSPSGTGSPPGSPLHF. CDR3 nucleotide sequence: TGTGCCAGCAGTCCGTCTGGGACAGGGTCCCCTCCTGGGTCACCCCTCCACTTT.

V gene TRBV7-2 combines with J gene TRBJ1-4, with a weak D call TRBD1 (5 bases). Trimming took off 3 bases at V and 0 bases at J, with 11 bases between the two ends. The germline V gene has CDR1 SGHTA and CDR2 FQGNSA. This CDR3 region has 16 residues. For the CDR3, the DNA is TGTGCCAGCAGCTTCAAGGGGTTAGCAACTAATGAAAAACTGTTTTTT. Its translation: CASSFKGLATNEKLFF.